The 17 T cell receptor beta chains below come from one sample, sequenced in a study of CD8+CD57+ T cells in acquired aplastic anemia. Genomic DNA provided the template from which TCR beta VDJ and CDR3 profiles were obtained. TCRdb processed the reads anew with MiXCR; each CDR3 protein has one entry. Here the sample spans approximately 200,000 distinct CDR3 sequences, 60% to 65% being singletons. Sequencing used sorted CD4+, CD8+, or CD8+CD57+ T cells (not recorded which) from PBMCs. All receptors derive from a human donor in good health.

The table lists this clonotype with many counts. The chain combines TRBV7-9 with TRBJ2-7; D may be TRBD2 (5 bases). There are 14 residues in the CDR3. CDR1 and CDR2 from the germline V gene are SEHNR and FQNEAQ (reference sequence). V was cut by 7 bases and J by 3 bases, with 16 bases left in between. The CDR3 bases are TGTGCCAGCACCCTTAGGGCCGGAGGCTACGAGCAGTACTTC. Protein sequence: CASTLRAGGYEQYF.

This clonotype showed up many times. The CDR3 DNA sequence: TGCGCCAGCAGCCAGTACCAAGGGGCTAATGAAAAACTGTTTTTT. It yields the protein CASSQYQGANEKLFF. The rearrangement links TRBV4-1 to TRBJ1-4; perhaps TRBD1 as D (5 bases). The CDR3 extends over 15 amino acids. Germline V gene sequence: CDR1 MGHRA, CDR2 YSYEKL. V lost 3 bases to trimming and J lost 3 bases, with 11 bases between them.

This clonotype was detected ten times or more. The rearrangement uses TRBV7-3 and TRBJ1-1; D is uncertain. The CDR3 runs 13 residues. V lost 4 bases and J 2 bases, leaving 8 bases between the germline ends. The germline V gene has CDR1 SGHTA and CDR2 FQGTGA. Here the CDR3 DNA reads TGTGCCAGCAGCTCCATGCCTAACACTGAAGCTTTCTTT. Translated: CASSSMPNTEAFF.

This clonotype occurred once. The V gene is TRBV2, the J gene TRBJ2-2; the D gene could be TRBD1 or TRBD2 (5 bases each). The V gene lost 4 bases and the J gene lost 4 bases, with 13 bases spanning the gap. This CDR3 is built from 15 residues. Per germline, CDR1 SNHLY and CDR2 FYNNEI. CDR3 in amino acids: CASSVRDRSTGELFF. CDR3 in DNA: TGTGCCAGCAGTGTCCGGGACCGGAGCACCGGGGAGCTGTTTTTT.

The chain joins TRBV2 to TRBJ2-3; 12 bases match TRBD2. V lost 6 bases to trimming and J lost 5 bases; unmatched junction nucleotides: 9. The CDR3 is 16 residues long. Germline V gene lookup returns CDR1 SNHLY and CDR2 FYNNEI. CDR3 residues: CASRPTSGGLKDTQYF. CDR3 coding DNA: TGTGCCAGCAGACCGACTAGCGGGGGACTCAAAGATACGCAGTATTTT.

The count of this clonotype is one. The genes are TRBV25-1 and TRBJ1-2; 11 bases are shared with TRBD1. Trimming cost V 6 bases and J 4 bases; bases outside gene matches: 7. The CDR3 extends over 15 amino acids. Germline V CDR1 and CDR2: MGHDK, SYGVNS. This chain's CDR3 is CASSARDRGIYGYTF. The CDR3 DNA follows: TGTGCCAGCAGCGCCCGGGACAGGGGGATCTATGGCTACACCTTC.

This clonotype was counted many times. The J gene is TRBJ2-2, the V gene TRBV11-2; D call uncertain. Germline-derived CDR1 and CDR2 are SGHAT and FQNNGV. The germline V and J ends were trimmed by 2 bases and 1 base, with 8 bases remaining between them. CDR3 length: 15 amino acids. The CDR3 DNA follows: TGTGCCAGCAGCTTATGGCGGATGAACACCGGGGAGCTGTTTTTT. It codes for CASSLWRMNTGELFF.

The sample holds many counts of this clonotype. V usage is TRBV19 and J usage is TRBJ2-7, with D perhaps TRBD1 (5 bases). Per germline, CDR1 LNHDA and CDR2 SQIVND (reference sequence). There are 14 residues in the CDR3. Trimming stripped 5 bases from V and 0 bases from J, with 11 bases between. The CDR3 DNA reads TGTGCCAGTAGTTCATCAGGGCTCTCCTACGAGCAGTACTTC. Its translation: CASSSSGLSYEQYF. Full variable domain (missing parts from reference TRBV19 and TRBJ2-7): DGGITQSPKYLFRKEGQNVTLSCEQNLNHDAMYWYRQDPGQGLRLIYYSQIVNDFQKGDIAEGYSVSREKKESFPLTVTSAQKNPTAFYLCASSSSGLSYEQYFGPGTRLTVT.

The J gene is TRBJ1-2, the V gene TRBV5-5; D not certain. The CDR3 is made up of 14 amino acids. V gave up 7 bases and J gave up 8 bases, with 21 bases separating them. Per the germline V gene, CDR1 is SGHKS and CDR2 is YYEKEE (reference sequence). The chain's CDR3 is CASSFPGNKDGYTF. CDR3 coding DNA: TGTGCCAGCTCCTTTCCGGGGAACAAGGACGGCTACACCTTC.

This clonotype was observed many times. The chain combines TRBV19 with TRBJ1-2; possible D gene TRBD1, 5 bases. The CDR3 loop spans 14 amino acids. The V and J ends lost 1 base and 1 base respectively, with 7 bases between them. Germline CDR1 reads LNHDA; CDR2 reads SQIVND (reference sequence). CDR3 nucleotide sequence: TGTGCCAGTAGTATAGGGGACTTTAACTATGGCTACACCTTC. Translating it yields CASSIGDFNYGYTF.

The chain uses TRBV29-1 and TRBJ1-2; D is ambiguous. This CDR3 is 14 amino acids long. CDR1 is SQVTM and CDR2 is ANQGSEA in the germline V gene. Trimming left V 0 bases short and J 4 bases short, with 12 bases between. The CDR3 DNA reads TGCAGCGTTGAAGAGGATGAGGGCATCTATGGCTACACCTTC. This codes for CSVEEDEGIYGYTF.

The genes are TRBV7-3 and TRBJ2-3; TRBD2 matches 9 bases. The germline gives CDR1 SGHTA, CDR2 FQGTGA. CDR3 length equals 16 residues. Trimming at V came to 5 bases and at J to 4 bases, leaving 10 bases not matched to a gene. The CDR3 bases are TGTGCCAGCAGCCCCGTTCTAGCGGGGTTCGCAGATACGCAGTATTTT. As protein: CASSPVLAGFADTQYF.

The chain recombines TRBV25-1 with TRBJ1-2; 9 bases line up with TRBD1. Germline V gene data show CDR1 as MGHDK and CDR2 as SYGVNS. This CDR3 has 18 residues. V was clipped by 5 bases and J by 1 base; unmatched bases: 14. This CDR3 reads CASSLQGGQGQFNYGYTF. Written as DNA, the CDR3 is TGTGCCAGCAGTTTACAGGGGGGACAGGGCCAATTTAACTATGGCTACACCTTC.

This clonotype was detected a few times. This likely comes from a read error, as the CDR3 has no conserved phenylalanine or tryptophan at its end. CDR3 bases: TGCAGCGCCGGCGGTAGCGGAATCTATGAGCAGTACTCC. This encodes CSAGGSGIYEQYS. This chain uses TRBV29-1 with TRBJ2-7; D perhaps matches TRBD2 (6 bases). Germline CDR1 SQVTM, CDR2 ANQGSEA. The V end lost 7 bases, the J end lost 7 bases, and 20 bases lay between the germline ends. The CDR3 is 13 amino acids.

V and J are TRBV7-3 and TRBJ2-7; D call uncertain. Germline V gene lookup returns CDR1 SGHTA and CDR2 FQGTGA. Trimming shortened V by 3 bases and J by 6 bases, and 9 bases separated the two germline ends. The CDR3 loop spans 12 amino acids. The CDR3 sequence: CASSFDQSEQYF. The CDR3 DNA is TGTGCCAGCAGCTTTGATCAGTCCGAGCAGTACTTC.

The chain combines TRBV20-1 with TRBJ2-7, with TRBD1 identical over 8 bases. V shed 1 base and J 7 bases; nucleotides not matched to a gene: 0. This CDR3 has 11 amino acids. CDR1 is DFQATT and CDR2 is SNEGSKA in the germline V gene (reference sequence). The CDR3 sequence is CSARGDREQYF. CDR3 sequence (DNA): TGCAGTGCTAGAGGGGACAGGGAGCAGTACTTC.

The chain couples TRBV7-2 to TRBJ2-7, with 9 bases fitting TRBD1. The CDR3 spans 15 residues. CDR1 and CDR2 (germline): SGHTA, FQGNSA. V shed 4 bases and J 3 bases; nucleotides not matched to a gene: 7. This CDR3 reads CASSSGDRDVYEQYF. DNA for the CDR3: TGTGCCAGCAGCTCAGGGGACAGGGATGTCTACGAGCAGTACTTC.